The rows below give T cell receptor beta chains drawn from one sample of a study of OX40 agonist ivuxolimab in advanced cancers. The repertoire was sequenced with immunoSEQ multiplex PCR; TCRdb's copy has only in-frame clones and lacks some. The table has some 28,000 clones, 70% to 90% seen once; the top ten hold 28%. The sequencing used CD4+ or CD8+ T cells sorted from blood, collected in a trial of the OX40 agonist ivuxolimab. These TCRs come from an adult with an advanced solid tumor such as melanoma, head and neck, liver or kidney cancer. CDR3s include the opening cysteine and the closing phenylalanine or tryptophan. D genes are given only for firm matches. Some rows have no size entry. The others give once, few or many, or a class for an expanded clone.

V gene: TRBV6-4; CDR3 length: 12; J gene: TRBJ1-2; clone size: few; D gene: NA; CDR3 DNA: TGTGCCAGCAACCTGGAGGCAGACGGCTACACCTTC; CDR3 protein: CASNLEADGYTF
V gene: TRBV9; CDR3 length: 15; J gene: TRBJ1-3; clone size: NA; D gene: NA; CDR3 DNA: TGTGCCAGCAGCGCAGGACCGGGAAGTGGAAACACCATATATTTT; CDR3 protein: CASSAGPGSGNTIYF
V gene: TRBV7-7; CDR3 length: 13; J gene: TRBJ1-1; clone size: NA; D gene: NA; CDR3 DNA: TGTGCCAGCAGCGCAGGGGTTAACACTGAAGCTTTCTTT; CDR3 protein: CASSAGVNTEAFF
V gene: TRBV6-6; CDR3 length: 15; J gene: TRBJ2-5; clone size: once; D gene: TRBD2; CDR3 DNA: TGTGCCAGCAGTTTTTTGCCGGGACTAAAAGAGACCCAGTACTTC; CDR3 protein: CASSFLPGLKETQYF
V gene: TRBV19; CDR3 length: 14; J gene: TRBJ1-2; clone size: NA; D gene: NA; CDR3 DNA: TGTGCCAGTAGTATAGAAAGGGAAAACTATGGCTACACCTTC; CDR3 protein: CASSIERENYGYTF
V gene: TRBV7-9; CDR3 length: 13; J gene: TRBJ1-2; clone size: NA; D gene: NA; CDR3 DNA: TGTGCCAGCAGCGCAGAAGGGGTTAATGGCTACACCTTC; CDR3 protein: CASSAEGVNGYTF
V gene: TRBV9; CDR3 length: 15; J gene: TRBJ1-1; clone size: NA; D gene: TRBD1; CDR3 DNA: TGTGCCAGCAGCATCCACAGGGGGGTGATGACTGAAGCTTTCTTT; CDR3 protein: CASSIHRGVMTEAFF
V gene: TRBV4-2; CDR3 length: 12; J gene: TRBJ2-3; clone size: NA; D gene: NA; CDR3 DNA: TGTGCCAGCAGCCAATTGGGAGATACGCAGTATTTT; CDR3 protein: CASSQLGDTQYF
V gene: TRBV18; CDR3 length: 15; J gene: TRBJ2-7; clone size: NA; D gene: TRBD1; CDR3 DNA: TGTGCCAGCTCACTACCGGGACAGCCATCCTACGAGCAGTACTTC; CDR3 protein: CASSLPGQPSYEQYF
V gene: TRBV7-2; CDR3 length: 13; J gene: TRBJ2-1; clone size: few; D gene: NA; CDR3 DNA: TGTGCCAGCAGCTTACTCCCTGTCAATGAGCAGTTCTTC; CDR3 protein: CASSLLPVNEQFF
V gene: TRBV19; CDR3 length: 12; J gene: TRBJ2-2; clone size: NA; D gene: NA; CDR3 DNA: TGTGCCTCCCCAGGGTTGACCGGGGAGCTGTTTTTT; CDR3 protein: CASPGLTGELFF
V gene: TRBV30; CDR3 length: 11; J gene: TRBJ2-7; clone size: NA; D gene: NA; CDR3 DNA: TGTGCCTGCCGGGGCTACCACGAGCAGTACTTC; CDR3 protein: CACRGYHEQYF
V gene: TRBV5-5; CDR3 length: 17; J gene: TRBJ1-1; clone size: NA; D gene: NA; CDR3 DNA: TGTGCCAGCAGCTTGGTGGTTGGACAGCCGCTGAACACTGAAGCTTTCTTT; CDR3 protein: CASSLVVGQPLNTEAFF
V gene: TRBV6-1; CDR3 length: 15; J gene: TRBJ2-1; clone size: NA; D gene: NA; CDR3 DNA: TGTGCCAGCAGTGTTTCGGAGTCTTCCTACAATGAGCAGTTCTTC; CDR3 protein: CASSVSESSYNEQFF
V gene: TRBV27; CDR3 length: 13; J gene: TRBJ2-7; clone size: NA; D gene: NA; CDR3 DNA: TGTGCCAGCAGAACGACGGGGGGCGACGAGCAGTACTTC; CDR3 protein: CASRTTGGDEQYF
V gene: TRBV6-5; CDR3 length: 12; J gene: TRBJ2-4; clone size: NA; D gene: TRBD1; CDR3 DNA: TGTGCCAGCAGCACGCAGGGGGACATTCAGTACTTC; CDR3 protein: CASSTQGDIQYF
V gene: TRBV5-6; CDR3 length: 13; J gene: TRBJ1-2; clone size: NA; D gene: NA; CDR3 DNA: TGTGCCAGCAGCTACGACCGGGGATGGGGCTACACCTTC; CDR3 protein: CASSYDRGWGYTF
V gene: TRBV7-9; CDR3 length: 13; J gene: TRBJ2-3; clone size: NA; D gene: TRBD2; CDR3 DNA: TGTGCCAGCGCTAGCGGGGGGGCAGATACGCAGTATTTT; CDR3 protein: CASASGGADTQYF
V gene: TRBV6-1; CDR3 length: 16; J gene: TRBJ2-7; clone size: NA; D gene: TRBD2; CDR3 DNA: TGTGCCAGCAGTGGCCCGGCGGGGGGGTTGGCCTACGAGCAGTACTTC; CDR3 protein: CASSGPAGGLAYEQYF
V gene: TRBV10-2; CDR3 length: 12; J gene: TRBJ2-3; clone size: NA; D gene: TRBD1; CDR3 DNA: TGCGCCAGCAAACAGGGGACAGATACGCAGTATTTT; CDR3 protein: CASKQGTDTQYF
V gene: TRBV4-2; CDR3 length: 15; J gene: TRBJ1-2; clone size: NA; D gene: NA; CDR3 DNA: TGTGCCAGCAGCCACCAAGGACAAGGGGCCTATGGCTACACCTTC; CDR3 protein: CASSHQGQGAYGYTF
V gene: TRBV11-2; CDR3 length: 16; J gene: TRBJ2-5; clone size: NA; D gene: TRBD1; CDR3 DNA: TGTGCCAGCAGCTTTGGGCAGGGGGCGTTGGAAGAGACCCAGTACTTC; CDR3 protein: CASSFGQGALEETQYF
V gene: TRBV11-1; CDR3 length: 14; J gene: TRBJ2-7; clone size: NA; D gene: NA; CDR3 DNA: TGTGCCAGCAGCTTTCCGAACACCGCCTACGAGCAGTACTTC; CDR3 protein: CASSFPNTAYEQYF
V gene: TRBV6-5; CDR3 length: 15; J gene: TRBJ2-1; clone size: NA; D gene: TRBD2; CDR3 DNA: TGTGCCAGCAGTTACTACGGCGGGGGGGCAAATGAGCAGTTCTTC; CDR3 protein: CASSYYGGGANEQFF
V gene: TRBV7-9; CDR3 length: 13; J gene: TRBJ2-7; clone size: NA; D gene: NA; CDR3 DNA: TGTGCCAGCAGCCCTGACAGAGACTACGAGCAGTACTTC; CDR3 protein: CASSPDRDYEQYF
V gene: TRBV9; CDR3 length: 14; J gene: TRBJ2-7; clone size: NA; D gene: NA; CDR3 DNA: TGTGCCAGCAGCGTCGGGTCGGTGGGGTACGAGCAGTACTTC; CDR3 protein: CASSVGSVGYEQYF
V gene: TRBV14; CDR3 length: 13; J gene: TRBJ1-6; clone size: few; D gene: NA; CDR3 DNA: TGTGCCAGCAGTCCACTATGGGGGGCACCCCTCCACTTT; CDR3 protein: CASSPLWGAPLHF
V gene: TRBV2; CDR3 length: 15; J gene: TRBJ2-5; clone size: NA; D gene: NA; CDR3 DNA: TGTGCCAGCAGGCCTAAGGAAGGGACCCAAGAGACCCAGTACTTC; CDR3 protein: CASRPKEGTQETQYF